These T cell receptor beta chains were read from a single sample in a study of T cells after yellow fever vaccination. TCRdb used MiXCR to reprocess the 5' RACE reads, holding one entry per CDR3 protein. This sample yields hundreds of thousands of distinct CDR3 sequences, of which approximately 8% are seen a single time; 3% to 3.5% belongs to the top ten. This specimen consisted of CD4+ T cells sorted from PBMCs, obtained 5 days after the yellow fever booster vaccination. All receptors come from a man between 18 and 35 years old who received the YFV17D yellow fever vaccine. Both conserved end residues are part of each CDR3. Each record gives: clone size, V gene, J gene, CDR3 protein. Not all rows give a size; the values are once, few, many and, for expanded clones, a class.

abundance: few; v_gene: TRBV24-1; j_gene: TRBJ2-2; CDR3aa: CATSDFGLGNTGELFF
abundance: many; v_gene: TRBV9; j_gene: TRBJ2-5; CDR3aa: CASSVLGTGQETQYF
abundance: NA; v_gene: TRBV12-3/TRBV12-4; j_gene: TRBJ2-1; CDR3aa: CASSLMVVDNEQFF
abundance: NA; v_gene: TRBV6-4; j_gene: TRBJ1-1; CDR3aa: CASRATHRTDFSQAFF
abundance: many; v_gene: TRBV20-1; j_gene: TRBJ1-5; CDR3aa: CSARKGPHNQPQHF
abundance: few; v_gene: TRBV28; j_gene: TRBJ2-5; CDR3aa: CASIGGEETQYF
abundance: few; v_gene: TRBV28; j_gene: TRBJ1-2; CDR3aa: CASSLSGRRGYTF
abundance: few; v_gene: TRBV3-1; j_gene: TRBJ1-1; CDR3aa: CASSFGRLNTEAFF
abundance: few; v_gene: TRBV9; j_gene: TRBJ2-3; CDR3aa: CASSVLGDTDTQYF
abundance: NA; v_gene: TRBV9; j_gene: TRBJ2-1; CDR3aa: CASSVRAVGLNEQFF
abundance: few; v_gene: TRBV5-1; j_gene: TRBJ2-5; CDR3aa: CASSLGFGREETQYF
abundance: few; v_gene: TRBV21-1; j_gene: TRBJ1-2; CDR3aa: CASSRDPGHLRDGYTF
abundance: few; v_gene: TRBV20-1; j_gene: TRBJ1-3; CDR3aa: CSARGGTRLSGNTIYF
abundance: few; v_gene: TRBV7-2; j_gene: TRBJ2-1; CDR3aa: CASSLAVGVYNEQFF
abundance: few; v_gene: TRBV7-9; j_gene: TRBJ2-3; CDR3aa: CASSPTAGTGVDTQYF
abundance: many; v_gene: TRBV7-2; j_gene: TRBJ2-2; CDR3aa: CASTLSPQSGELFF
abundance: few; v_gene: TRBV4-1; j_gene: TRBJ1-3; CDR3aa: CASSPRDGSRVNTIYF
abundance: many; v_gene: TRBV7-9; j_gene: TRBJ2-5; CDR3aa: CASSPYYGRSQETQYF
abundance: NA; v_gene: TRBV12-3/TRBV12-4; j_gene: TRBJ2-1; CDR3aa: CASSQKPNEQFF
abundance: NA; v_gene: TRBV7-2; j_gene: TRBJ2-5; CDR3aa: CASSLSRGVQETQYF
abundance: NA; v_gene: TRBV28; j_gene: TRBJ1-4; CDR3aa: CASIPQGMSEKLFF
abundance: NA; v_gene: TRBV7-2; j_gene: TRBJ1-2; CDR3aa: CASSLDRAYTF
abundance: few; v_gene: TRBV11-2; j_gene: TRBJ2-2; CDR3aa: CASSLVPGITGELFF
abundance: NA; v_gene: TRBV20-1; j_gene: TRBJ1-1; CDR3aa: CSAPYRANTEAFF
abundance: NA; v_gene: TRBV24-1; j_gene: TRBJ1-2; CDR3aa: CATSPGAHYGYTF
abundance: NA; v_gene: TRBV12-3/TRBV12-4; j_gene: TRBJ2-3; CDR3aa: CASSNLAGGRDTQYF
abundance: few; v_gene: TRBV7-2; j_gene: TRBJ1-5; CDR3aa: CASSLTGVDNQPQHF
abundance: NA; v_gene: TRBV14; j_gene: TRBJ1-1; CDR3aa: CASSLGGRGYTEAFF
abundance: few; v_gene: TRBV27; j_gene: TRBJ2-1; CDR3aa: CASSLFGLASSYNEQFF
abundance: few; v_gene: TRBV6-6; j_gene: TRBJ1-5; CDR3aa: CASRGQINQPQHF
abundance: few; v_gene: TRBV5-5; j_gene: TRBJ1-1; CDR3aa: CASSLRAGSTEAFF
abundance: few; v_gene: TRBV5-5; j_gene: TRBJ2-1; CDR3aa: CASSLLRHEQFF
abundance: many; v_gene: TRBV4-3; j_gene: TRBJ2-5; CDR3aa: CASSQGLAGVSETQYF
abundance: NA; v_gene: TRBV4-3; j_gene: TRBJ2-5; CDR3aa: CASSQKRGGETQYF
abundance: many; v_gene: TRBV12-3/TRBV12-4; j_gene: TRBJ1-1; CDR3aa: CASSETGIEAFF
abundance: few; v_gene: TRBV6-1; j_gene: TRBJ2-5; CDR3aa: CASSRDNQETQYF
abundance: few; v_gene: TRBV7-2; j_gene: TRBJ2-1; CDR3aa: CASSSQGSDEQFF
abundance: NA; v_gene: TRBV4-3; j_gene: TRBJ2-3; CDR3aa: CASSQAGFTDTQYF
abundance: few; v_gene: TRBV29-1; j_gene: TRBJ1-2; CDR3aa: CSVAPALQTINYGYTF
abundance: few; v_gene: TRBV18; j_gene: TRBJ2-3; CDR3aa: CASSPRGGYADTQYF
abundance: many; v_gene: TRBV30; j_gene: TRBJ2-5; CDR3aa: CAWSVQGETQYF
abundance: many; v_gene: TRBV9; j_gene: TRBJ2-1; CDR3aa: CASSTTSGYNEQFF